These T cell receptor beta chains were read from a single sample in a study of CD4 T cells in relation to SARS-CoV-2 and coronaviruses. Clones were read by immunoSEQ multiplex PCR, and TCRdb kept only the in-frame ones, dropping some. This sample has about 56,000 clones; about 91% occur once, and the top ten carry about 0.4%. The specimen sequenced was naive CD4+ T cells from PBMCs. The receptors were gathered from an adult with COVID-19. The CDR3 runs from the conserved cysteine through the conserved F or W. Fields, in order: V gene, J gene, clone size, D gene, CDR3 protein, CDR3 DNA. The D gene is left open where the match is weak. Only part of the rows carry a size: once, few, many, or a class if the clone is expanded.

v_gene: TRBV20-1; j_gene: TRBJ2-7; abundance: -; d_gene: -; CDR3aa: CSASVPWGNYEQYF; CDR3nt: TGCAGTGCTAGTGTCCCATGGGGTAACTACGAGCAGTACTTC
v_gene: TRBV11-3; j_gene: TRBJ2-5; abundance: -; d_gene: -; CDR3aa: CASSLGPYQETQYF; CDR3nt: TGTGCCAGCAGCTTAGGACCGTACCAAGAGACCCAGTACTTC
v_gene: TRBV6-2/TRBV6-3; j_gene: TRBJ2-7; abundance: -; d_gene: TRBD2; CDR3aa: CASSQTSGRIYEQYF; CDR3nt: TGTGCCAGCAGTCAGACTAGCGGGAGGATATACGAGCAGTACTTC
v_gene: TRBV18; j_gene: TRBJ2-3; abundance: -; d_gene: -; CDR3aa: CASSWGTDTQYF; CDR3nt: TGTGCCAGCTCGTGGGGGACAGATACGCAGTATTTT
v_gene: TRBV9; j_gene: TRBJ2-1; abundance: -; d_gene: -; CDR3aa: CASSVTTPGTSNYNEQFF; CDR3nt: TGTGCCAGCAGCGTAACCACCCCCGGGACATCAAACTACAATGAGCAGTTCTTC
v_gene: TRBV2; j_gene: TRBJ1-1; abundance: -; d_gene: -; CDR3aa: CASKYIEVNTEAFF; CDR3nt: TGTGCCAGCAAATATATAGAGGTGAACACTGAAGCTTTCTTT
v_gene: TRBV4-1; j_gene: TRBJ1-5; abundance: -; d_gene: -; CDR3aa: CASSQDRGQPQHF; CDR3nt: TGCGCCAGCAGCCAAGATAGGGGTCAGCCCCAGCATTTT
v_gene: TRBV28; j_gene: TRBJ1-4; abundance: once; d_gene: TRBD1; CDR3aa: CASSYRQGISNEKLFF; CDR3nt: TGTGCCAGCAGCTATCGACAGGGGATATCTAATGAAAAACTGTTTTTT
v_gene: TRBV4-2; j_gene: TRBJ2-1; abundance: -; d_gene: -; CDR3aa: CASSQFDRPNSYNEQFF; CDR3nt: TGTGCCAGCAGCCAATTCGACAGGCCAAACTCCTACAATGAGCAGTTCTTC
v_gene: TRBV11-2; j_gene: TRBJ2-1; abundance: -; d_gene: TRBD2; CDR3aa: CASSLELAGPYNEQFF; CDR3nt: TGTGCCAGCAGCTTAGAACTAGCGGGACCGTACAATGAGCAGTTCTTC
v_gene: TRBV29-1; j_gene: TRBJ2-7; abundance: -; d_gene: -; CDR3aa: CSVATSGGEQYF; CDR3nt: TGCAGCGTTGCGACTTCCGGGGGCGAGCAGTACTTC
v_gene: TRBV7-3; j_gene: TRBJ1-6; abundance: -; d_gene: TRBD1; CDR3aa: CASSLTGTVNSPLHF; CDR3nt: TGTGCCAGCAGCTTAACCGGGACAGTAAATTCACCCCTCCACTTT
v_gene: TRBV30; j_gene: TRBJ1-5; abundance: -; d_gene: -; CDR3aa: CAWSKWGNQPQHF; CDR3nt: TGTGCCTGGAGTAAGTGGGGGAATCAGCCCCAGCATTTT
v_gene: TRBV18; j_gene: TRBJ2-1; abundance: -; d_gene: -; CDR3aa: CASSPEYNEQFF; CDR3nt: TGTGCCAGCTCCCCAGAGTACAATGAGCAGTTCTTC
v_gene: TRBV28; j_gene: TRBJ2-3; abundance: -; d_gene: TRBD2; CDR3aa: CASSSRRESASDTQYF; CDR3nt: TGTGCCAGCAGTTCACGGCGGGAGAGCGCCTCAGATACGCAGTATTTT
v_gene: TRBV9; j_gene: TRBJ1-6; abundance: -; d_gene: -; CDR3aa: CASSVDVGSPLHF; CDR3nt: TGTGCCAGCAGCGTAGACGTGGGCTCACCCCTCCACTTT
v_gene: TRBV4-1; j_gene: TRBJ1-2; abundance: -; d_gene: TRBD1; CDR3aa: CASSQTPGQANYGYTF; CDR3nt: TGCGCCAGCAGCCAAACGCCGGGACAGGCTAACTATGGCTACACCTTC
v_gene: TRBV27; j_gene: TRBJ2-1; abundance: -; d_gene: TRBD2; CDR3aa: CASSDMGTSGSRYEQFF; CDR3nt: TGTGCCAGCAGCGATATGGGGACTAGCGGGAGTCGCTATGAGCAGTTCTTC
v_gene: TRBV18; j_gene: TRBJ2-5; abundance: -; d_gene: -; CDR3aa: CASSPEETQYF; CDR3nt: TGTGCCAGCTCACCAGAAGAGACCCAGTACTTC
v_gene: TRBV9; j_gene: TRBJ1-6; abundance: -; d_gene: TRBD1; CDR3aa: CASSVGTEQNSPLHF; CDR3nt: TGTGCCAGCAGCGTCGGGACAGAGCAGAATTCACCCCTCCACTTT
v_gene: TRBV6-2/TRBV6-3; j_gene: TRBJ2-5; abundance: -; d_gene: -; CDR3aa: CASSYGGGGGETQYF; CDR3nt: TGTGCCAGCAGTTATGGGGGTGGAGGGGGAGAGACCCAGTACTTC
v_gene: TRBV7-9; j_gene: TRBJ2-3; abundance: few; d_gene: -; CDR3aa: CASSLSRNVDTQYF; CDR3nt: TGTGCCAGCAGCTTATCCAGGAACGTAGATACGCAGTATTTT
v_gene: TRBV18; j_gene: TRBJ1-1; abundance: once; d_gene: TRBD1; CDR3aa: CASSRGGSGLNTEAFF; CDR3nt: TGTGCCAGCTCACGAGGGGGCTCGGGCCTGAACACTGAAGCTTTCTTT
v_gene: TRBV7-9; j_gene: TRBJ1-3; abundance: -; d_gene: -; CDR3aa: CASSFETSGNTIYF; CDR3nt: TGTGCCAGCAGTTTTGAGACCTCTGGAAACACCATATATTTT
v_gene: TRBV6-2/TRBV6-3; j_gene: TRBJ2-1; abundance: -; d_gene: -; CDR3aa: CASSFLLVYRWNRVRENEQFF; CDR3nt: TGTGCCAGCAGTTTTCTACTGGTATACAGGTGGAACAGGGTTCGGGAAAATGAGCAGTTCTTC
v_gene: TRBV6-1; j_gene: TRBJ1-5; abundance: -; d_gene: -; CDR3aa: CASSEVWGGWQPQHF; CDR3nt: TGTGCCAGCAGTGAGGTGTGGGGGGGCTGGCAGCCCCAGCATTTT
v_gene: TRBV9; j_gene: TRBJ2-1; abundance: -; d_gene: TRBD1; CDR3aa: CASSDTGGTYNEQFF; CDR3nt: TGTGCCAGCAGCGATACAGGGGGCACCTACAATGAGCAGTTCTTC
v_gene: TRBV11-2; j_gene: TRBJ2-3; abundance: -; d_gene: TRBD2; CDR3aa: CASSPIAGTSTDTQYF; CDR3nt: TGTGCCAGCAGCCCAATAGCGGGAACTAGCACAGATACGCAGTATTTT
v_gene: TRBV11-2; j_gene: TRBJ1-4; abundance: -; d_gene: TRBD1; CDR3aa: CASSRTGRSGEKLFF; CDR3nt: TGTGCCAGCAGCCGGACAGGGCGGTCAGGCGAAAAACTGTTTTTT
v_gene: TRBV9; j_gene: TRBJ2-3; abundance: once; d_gene: TRBD2; CDR3aa: CASSVASGRADTQYF; CDR3nt: TGTGCCAGCAGCGTAGCTAGCGGGAGGGCAGATACGCAGTATTTT
v_gene: TRBV28; j_gene: TRBJ2-2; abundance: -; d_gene: TRBD2; CDR3aa: CASSSGVLAGFAGELFF; CDR3nt: TGTGCCAGCAGTTCCGGGGTGTTAGCGGGATTCGCCGGGGAGCTGTTTTTT
v_gene: TRBV6-5; j_gene: TRBJ1-1; abundance: once; d_gene: -; CDR3aa: CASSTGTQAFF; CDR3nt: TGTGCCAGCAGTACCGGGACACAAGCTTTCTTT
v_gene: TRBV4-1; j_gene: TRBJ2-1; abundance: -; d_gene: TRBD2; CDR3aa: CASSQEGVAGGGYNEQFF; CDR3nt: TGCGCCAGCAGCCAAGAAGGGGTAGCGGGAGGGGGTTACAATGAGCAGTTCTTC
v_gene: TRBV5-1; j_gene: TRBJ1-1; abundance: -; d_gene: -; CDR3aa: CASSRSNTEAFF; CDR3nt: TGCGCCAGCAGCCGGTCAAACACTGAAGCTTTCTTT
v_gene: TRBV7-9; j_gene: TRBJ2-5; abundance: -; d_gene: -; CDR3aa: CASSLALRPETQYF; CDR3nt: TGTGCCAGCAGCTTAGCGCTCCGTCCGGAGACCCAGTACTTC
v_gene: TRBV28; j_gene: TRBJ2-6; abundance: -; d_gene: TRBD1; CDR3aa: CATGSLQGARGANVLTF; CDR3nt: TGTGCCACTGGGTCCCTACAGGGGGCTAGGGGGGCCAACGTCCTGACTTTC
v_gene: TRBV25-1; j_gene: TRBJ2-7; abundance: -; d_gene: TRBD1; CDR3aa: CASRDRASYEQYF; CDR3nt: TGTGCCAGCAGGGACAGGGCCTCCTACGAGCAGTACTTC
v_gene: TRBV7-2; j_gene: TRBJ2-7; abundance: -; d_gene: -; CDR3aa: CASSPFPRGRDEQYF; CDR3nt: TGTGCCAGCAGCCCCTTTCCCCGGGGCCGCGACGAGCAGTACTTC
v_gene: TRBV29-1; j_gene: TRBJ2-2; abundance: few; d_gene: -; CDR3aa: CSVGRAGTPRGGELFF; CDR3nt: TGCAGCGTCGGGCGGGCAGGGACGCCCCGGGGCGGGGAGCTGTTTTTT
v_gene: TRBV15; j_gene: TRBJ2-7; abundance: -; d_gene: -; CDR3aa: CATSRGPLYYEQYF; CDR3nt: TGTGCCACCAGCAGAGGCCCCCTCTACTACGAGCAGTACTTC
v_gene: TRBV5-8; j_gene: TRBJ1-6; abundance: -; d_gene: -; CDR3aa: CASSLGWNSPLHF; CDR3nt: TGTGCCAGCAGCTTGGGGTGGAACTCACCCCTCCACTTT
v_gene: TRBV5-1; j_gene: TRBJ1-5; abundance: -; d_gene: -; CDR3aa: CASSLDGFPYQPQHF; CDR3nt: TGCGCCAGCAGCTTGGACGGGTTCCCGTATCAGCCCCAGCATTTT
v_gene: TRBV28; j_gene: TRBJ2-1; abundance: -; d_gene: -; CDR3aa: CASSEIIGGIKKRHNEQFF; CDR3nt: TGTGCCAGCAGTGAGATCATAGGAGGGATCAAAAAGCGACACAATGAGCAGTTCTTC
v_gene: TRBV6-4; j_gene: TRBJ2-2; abundance: once; d_gene: TRBD1; CDR3aa: CASSDNRGPTGELFF; CDR3nt: TGTGCCAGCAGTGATAACAGGGGGCCGACCGGGGAGCTGTTTTTT
v_gene: TRBV18; j_gene: TRBJ1-2; abundance: -; d_gene: TRBD1; CDR3aa: CASGLQGVLNYGYTF; CDR3nt: TGTGCCAGCGGACTACAGGGGGTGTTAAACTATGGCTACACCTTC
v_gene: TRBV6-5; j_gene: TRBJ2-5; abundance: -; d_gene: -; CDR3aa: CASSSVETQYF; CDR3nt: TGTGCCAGCTCATCGGTAGAGACCCAGTACTTC
v_gene: TRBV28; j_gene: TRBJ1-4; abundance: -; d_gene: -; CDR3aa: CASTHLDTPNEKLFF; CDR3nt: TGTGCCAGCACCCACCTGGACACCCCTAATGAAAAACTGTTTTTT
v_gene: TRBV7-9; j_gene: TRBJ1-5; abundance: -; d_gene: TRBD1; CDR3aa: CASSQDRRGGNQPQHF; CDR3nt: TGTGCCAGCAGCCAGGACAGGCGAGGGGGAAATCAGCCCCAGCATTTT
v_gene: TRBV7-2; j_gene: TRBJ1-3; abundance: -; d_gene: TRBD1; CDR3aa: CASSKTGGISAGNTIYF; CDR3nt: TGTGCCAGCAGCAAAACAGGGGGGATTTCTGCTGGAAACACCATATATTTT
v_gene: TRBV5-1; j_gene: TRBJ2-7; abundance: -; d_gene: -; CDR3aa: CASSPRGSYEQYF; CDR3nt: TGCGCCAGCAGCCCACGCGGATCCTACGAGCAGTACTTC
v_gene: TRBV7-8; j_gene: TRBJ2-7; abundance: once; d_gene: -; CDR3aa: CASSRAAPTESEQYF; CDR3nt: TGTGCCAGCAGCCGAGCAGCACCTACGGAGAGCGAGCAGTACTTC